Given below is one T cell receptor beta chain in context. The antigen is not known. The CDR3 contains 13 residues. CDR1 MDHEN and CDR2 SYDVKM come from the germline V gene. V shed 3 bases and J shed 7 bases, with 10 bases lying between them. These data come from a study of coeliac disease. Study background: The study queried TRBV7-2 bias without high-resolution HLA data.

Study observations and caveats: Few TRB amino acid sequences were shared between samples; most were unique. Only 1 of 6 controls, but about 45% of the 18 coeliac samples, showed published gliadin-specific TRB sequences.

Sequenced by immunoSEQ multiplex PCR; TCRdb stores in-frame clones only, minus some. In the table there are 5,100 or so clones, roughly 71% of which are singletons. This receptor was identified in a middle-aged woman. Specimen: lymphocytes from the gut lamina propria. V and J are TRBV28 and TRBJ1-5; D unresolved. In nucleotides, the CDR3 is TGTGCCAGCAGTTTGGGTCAGGTGCAGCCCCAGCATTTT. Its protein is CASSLGQVQPQHF.